Detailed here is one T cell receptor beta chain. The sample originates from a study of cytomegalovirus exposure and HLA in healthy donors. CDR1 and CDR2 (germline): SGHAT, FQNNGV. The CDR3 runs to 15 residues. The V end lost 4 bases, the J end lost 2 bases, and 12 bases lay between the germline ends. PCR used 60 Vbeta primers and 13 Jbeta primers. Sequencing used immunoSEQ multiplex PCR; TCRdb keeps in-frame clones, though not all of them. This sample has 150,000 to 200,000 clones, with about 79% found just once. This sequence was found in a middle-aged man in good health and CMV-seropositive. This chain links TRBV11-2 with TRBJ2-1; TRBD2 might be the D (6 bases). The sequenced material came from PBMCs. This CDR3 is CASSSPGSPYNEQFF. DNA for the CDR3: TGTGCCAGCAGCTCGCCCGGGAGTCCCTACAATGAGCAGTTCTTC.